The present entry profiles one T cell receptor (beta chain) with its context. Its antigen is not identified. Using RNA transcripts as the source, TCR beta CDR3 regions were amplified. An initial round of RT-PCR targeting the TCR CDR3 relied on the HTBI primer set. From the multiplex PCR reads, TCRdb called clonotypes with MiXCR, one entry per CDR3 protein. This table has 370,000 or so distinct CDR3 sequences, 20% to 25% appearing once. The sample belongs to a study of T cells in Graves' hyperthyroidism and ophthalmopathy. Hyperthyroidism patients were newly diagnosed, had disease duration under 2 months, and were aged 18 to 65 years. The diagnostic basis comprised clinical symptoms, serum thyroxine and TRAb, thyroid ultrasound and orbital computed tomography. Isolation of PBMCs was performed on approximately 10 ml fresh peripheral blood. Germline trimming cut 4 bases from V and 1 base from J; bases unmatched to any gene: 7. The CDR3 has 16 amino acids. Germline lookup yields CDR1 SGHRS and CDR2 YFSETQ.

Study conclusions and caveats: Most expanded thyroid clonotypes above 0.001 also appeared in blood.

The genes are TRBV5-1 and TRBJ2-2; 7 bases match TRBD1. The receptor's source is a man aged 50-60 years with Graves' hyperthyroidism. The sample taken for sequencing was blood. The CDR3 nucleotides are TGCGCCAGCAGCCCGTCCGGGACAGAGAACACCGGGGAGCTGTTTTTT. This gives the protein CASSPSGTENTGELFF.